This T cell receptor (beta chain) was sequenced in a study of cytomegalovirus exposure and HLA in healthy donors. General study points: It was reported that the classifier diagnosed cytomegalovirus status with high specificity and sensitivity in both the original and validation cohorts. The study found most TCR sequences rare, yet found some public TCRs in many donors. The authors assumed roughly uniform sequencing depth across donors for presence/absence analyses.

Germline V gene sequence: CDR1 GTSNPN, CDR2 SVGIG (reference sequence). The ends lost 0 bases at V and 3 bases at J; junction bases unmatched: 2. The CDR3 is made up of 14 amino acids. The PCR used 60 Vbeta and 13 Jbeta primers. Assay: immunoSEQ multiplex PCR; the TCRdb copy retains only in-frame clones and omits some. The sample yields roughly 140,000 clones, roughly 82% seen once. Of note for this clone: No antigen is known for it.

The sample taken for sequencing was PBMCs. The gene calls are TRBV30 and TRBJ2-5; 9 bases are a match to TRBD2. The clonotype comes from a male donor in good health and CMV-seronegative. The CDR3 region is CAWSVSSGEETQYF. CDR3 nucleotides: TGTGCCTGGAGTGTATCTAGCGGGGAAGAGACCCAGTACTTC. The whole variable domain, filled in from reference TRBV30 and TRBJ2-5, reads SQTIHQWPATLVQPVGSPLSLECTVEGTSNPNLYWYRQAAGRGLQLLFYSVGIGQISSEVPQNLSASRPQDRQFILSSKKLLLSDSGFYLCAWSVSSGEETQYFGPGTRLLVL.